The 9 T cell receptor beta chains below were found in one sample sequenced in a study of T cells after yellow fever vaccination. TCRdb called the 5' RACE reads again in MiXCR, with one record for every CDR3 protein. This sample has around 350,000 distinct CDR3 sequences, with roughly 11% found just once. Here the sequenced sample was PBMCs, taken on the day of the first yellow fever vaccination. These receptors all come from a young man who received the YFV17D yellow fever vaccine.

As DNA, the CDR3 is TGTGCCAGCAGCTTGGGGGAGACAGGGGGCATTCAGTACTTC. As protein: CASSLGETGGIQYF. The chain uses TRBV5-6 and TRBJ2-4; 9 bases map to TRBD1. V dropped 0 bases and J dropped 9; count of bases not matched to a gene: 4. CDR1 is SGHDT, CDR2 YYEEEE, per germline. The CDR3 contains 14 residues.

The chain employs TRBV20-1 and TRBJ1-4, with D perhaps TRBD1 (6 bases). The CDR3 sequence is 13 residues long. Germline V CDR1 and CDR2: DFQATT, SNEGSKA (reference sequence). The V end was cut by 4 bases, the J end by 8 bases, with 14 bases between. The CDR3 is CSATGRGGEKLFF. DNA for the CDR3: TGCAGTGCTACGGGCAGGGGCGGAGAAAAACTGTTTTTT.

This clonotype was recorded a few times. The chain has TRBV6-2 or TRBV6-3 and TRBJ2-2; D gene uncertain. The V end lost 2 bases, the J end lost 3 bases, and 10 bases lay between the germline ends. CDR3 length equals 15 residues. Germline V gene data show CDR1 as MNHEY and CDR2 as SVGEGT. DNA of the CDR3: TGTGCCAGCAGTTACCCGAACACTTACACCGGGGAGCTGTTTTTT. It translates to CASSYPNTYTGELFF.

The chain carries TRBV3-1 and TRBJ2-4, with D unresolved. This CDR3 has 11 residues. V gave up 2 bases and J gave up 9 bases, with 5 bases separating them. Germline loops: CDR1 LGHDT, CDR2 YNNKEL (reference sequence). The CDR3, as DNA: TGTGCCAGCAGCCAACTTTCCATTCAGTACTTC. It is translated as CASSQLSIQYF.

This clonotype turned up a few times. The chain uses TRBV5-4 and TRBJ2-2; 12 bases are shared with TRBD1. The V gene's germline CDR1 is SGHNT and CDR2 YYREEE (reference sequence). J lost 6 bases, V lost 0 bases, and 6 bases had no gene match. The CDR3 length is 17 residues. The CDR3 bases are TGTGCCAGCAGCTTGGCAGGGACAGGGGGCGCGGCCGGGGAGCTGTTTTTT. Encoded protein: CASSLAGTGGAAGELFF. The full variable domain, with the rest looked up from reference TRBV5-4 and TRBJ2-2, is ETGVTQSPTHLIKTRGQQVTLRCSSQSGHNTVSWYQQALGQGPQFIFQYYREEENGRGNFPPRFSGLQFPNYSSELNVNALELDDSALYLCASSLAGTGGAAGELFFGEGSRLTVL.

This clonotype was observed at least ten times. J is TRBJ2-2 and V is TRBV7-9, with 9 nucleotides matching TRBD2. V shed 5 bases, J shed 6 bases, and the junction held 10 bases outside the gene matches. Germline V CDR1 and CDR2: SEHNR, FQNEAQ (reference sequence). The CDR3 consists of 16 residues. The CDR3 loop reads CASSTPSGGRAGELFF. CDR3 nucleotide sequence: TGTGCCAGCAGCACCCCCAGCGGGGGGCGGGCCGGGGAGCTGTTTTTT.

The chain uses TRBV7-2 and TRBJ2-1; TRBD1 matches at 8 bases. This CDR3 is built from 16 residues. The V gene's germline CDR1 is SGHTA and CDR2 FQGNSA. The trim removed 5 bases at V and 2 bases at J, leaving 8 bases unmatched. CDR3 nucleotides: TGTGCCAGCAGCCCATCGACAGGGGCGGCCTACAATGAGCAGTTCTTC. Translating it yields CASSPSTGAAYNEQFF. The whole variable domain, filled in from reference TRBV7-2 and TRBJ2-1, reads GAGVSQSPSNKVTEKGKDVELRCDPISGHTALYWYRQSLGQGLEFLIYFQGNSAPDKSGLPSDRFSAERTGGSVSTLTIQRTQQEDSAVYLCASSPSTGAAYNEQFFGPGTRLTVL.

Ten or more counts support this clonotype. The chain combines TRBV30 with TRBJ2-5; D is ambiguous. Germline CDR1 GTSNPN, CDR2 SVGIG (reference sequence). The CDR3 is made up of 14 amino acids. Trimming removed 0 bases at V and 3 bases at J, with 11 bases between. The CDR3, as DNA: TGTGCCTGGAGTGTACTTTCCCGGGAAGAGACCCAGTACTTC. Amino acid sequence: CAWSVLSREETQYF.

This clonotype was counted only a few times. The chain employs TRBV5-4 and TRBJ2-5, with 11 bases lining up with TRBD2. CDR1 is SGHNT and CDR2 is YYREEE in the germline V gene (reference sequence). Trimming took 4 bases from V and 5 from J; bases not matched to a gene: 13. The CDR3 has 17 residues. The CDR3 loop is CASSIPTSGGVRETQYF. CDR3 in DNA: TGTGCCAGCAGCATCCCCACTAGCGGGGGTGTCCGGGAGACCCAGTACTTC.